Below are 25 T cell receptor beta chains sequenced from a single sample in a study of early stage breast cancer tumors. This table comes from immunoSEQ multiplex PCR, and its TCRdb copy is limited to in-frame clones, with some not included. The table has 5,000 to 6,500 clones, 70% seen once. The sequenced sample was normal breast tissue next to the tumor. Receptors originate from a person in their 60s with breast cancer.

The chain combines TRBV28 with TRBJ1-5; D gene ambiguous. CDR3 length equals 14 residues. V was cut by 2 bases and J by 7 bases, with 12 bases left in between. Germline CDR1 MDHEN, CDR2 SYDVKM. The CDR3 nucleotides are TGTGCCAGCAGTTTAACCAGGCGTGAACAGCCCCAGCATTTT. Its translation is CASSLTRREQPQHF.

The V and J genes are TRBV28 and TRBJ1-5; the match to TRBD1 covers 7 bases. V lost 2 bases and J lost 0; bases outside the gene matches: 7. This CDR3 is 17 amino acids long. Germline loops: CDR1 MDHEN, CDR2 SYDVKM. CDR3 bases: TGTGCCAGCAGTTTAGCGGGGGACAGATCTAGCAATCAGCCCCAGCATTTT. As protein: CASSLAGDRSSNQPQHF.

This sequence joins TRBV9 and TRBJ2-7; the D gene could be TRBD1 or TRBD2 (6 bases each). V was shortened by 4 bases and J by 0 bases, with 8 bases between the two germline ends. Germline V gives CDR1 SGDLS, CDR2 YYNGEE. The CDR3 is made up of 13 amino acids. CDR3 DNA sequence: TGTGCCAGCAGCAGGGGGGTCTCCTACGAGCAGTACTTC. This encodes CASSRGVSYEQYF.

The genes are TRBV28 and TRBJ2-3, with 10 bases aligning to TRBD2. Trimming cost V 3 bases and J 5 bases; bases outside gene matches: 11. This CDR3 is built from 17 residues. Germline-derived CDR1 and CDR2 are MDHEN and SYDVKM. The CDR3, as DNA: TGTGCCAGCAGTTTTCTCCTAGCGGGAGTCTCAGGAGATACGCAGTATTTT. Amino acids: CASSFLLAGVSGDTQYF.

The CDR3 nucleotides read TGCGCCAGCAGCTTCACCGGGACTAGCGACAATGAGCAGTTCTTC. Its protein product is CASSFTGTSDNEQFF. The genes are TRBV5-1 and TRBJ2-1, with 10 bases identical to TRBD2. The CDR3 covers 15 residues. The junction had 4 bases not matched to a gene; V was cut back by 2 bases and J by 5 bases. CDR1 is SGHRS, CDR2 YFSETQ, per germline.

V and J are TRBV19 and TRBJ1-3; 8 bases are shared with TRBD1. The ends lost 5 bases at V and 0 bases at J; junction bases unmatched: 3. The V gene's germline CDR1 is LNHDA and CDR2 SQIVND (reference sequence). There are 15 residues in the CDR3. The CDR3 DNA reads as TGTGCCAGTAGTGCCGGGACAGGCTCTGGAAACACCATATATTTT. This translates into CASSAGTGSGNTIYF.

By its share, this clone is medium-sized. The chain uses TRBV7-6 and TRBJ2-7; D is undetermined. Trimming removed 0 bases from V and 5 bases from J, with 8 bases in between. CDR3 length equals 13 residues. CDR1 and CDR2 (germline): SGHVS, FNYEAQ. In nucleotides, the CDR3 is TGTGCCAGCAGCTTAGCACTGGGCGACGAGCAGTACTTC. This encodes CASSLALGDEQYF. Full variable domain (rest looked up from reference TRBV7-6 and TRBJ2-7): GAGVSQSPRYKVTKRGQDVALRCDPISGHVSLYWYRQALGQGPEFLTYFNYEAQQDKSGLPNDRFSAERPEGSISTLTIQRTEQRDSAMYRCASSLALGDEQYFGPGTRLTVT.

The chain combines TRBV7-6 with TRBJ2-2; D gene uncertain. There are 16 residues in the CDR3. V dropped 5 bases and J dropped 1 base, with 14 bases sitting between them. The germline gives CDR1 SGHVS, CDR2 FNYEAQ. In DNA, the CDR3 is TGTGCCAGCAGCCCTGTAAGGGTAGGGAACACCGGGGAGCTGTTTTTT. Its translation: CASSPVRVGNTGELFF. Full variable domain (rest looked up from reference TRBV7-6 and TRBJ2-2): GAGVSQSPRYKVTKRGQDVALRCDPISGHVSLYWYRQALGQGPEFLTYFNYEAQQDKSGLPNDRFSAERPEGSISTLTIQRTEQRDSAMYRCASSPVRVGNTGELFFGEGSRLTVL.

The chain couples TRBV28 to TRBJ2-7; D gene unclear. The CDR3 covers 15 residues. The V and J ends lost 5 bases and 0 bases respectively, with 14 bases between them. The germline V gene encodes CDR1 MDHEN and CDR2 SYDVKM. The CDR3 here is CASSPPGESSYEQYF. The CDR3 DNA sequence: TGTGCCAGCAGTCCTCCGGGCGAGAGCTCCTACGAGCAGTACTTC.

CDR3 protein: CASSSTKDRGLQFF. Written as DNA, the CDR3 is TGTGCCAGCAGCTCAACTAAGGACAGGGGTCTACAGTTCTTC. This chain links TRBV7-9 with TRBJ2-1, with 9 bases identical to TRBD1. The trim removed 4 bases at V and 13 bases at J, leaving 11 bases unmatched. The CDR3 has 14 residues. The germline gives CDR1 SEHNR, CDR2 FQNEAQ (reference sequence).

The V call is TRBV30, the J call TRBJ2-7; TRBD1 matches 7 bases. Germline V lookup: CDR1 GTSNPN, CDR2 SVGIG (reference sequence). V was clipped by 5 bases and J by 2 bases; unmatched bases: 0. This CDR3 contains 11 residues. CDR3 bases: TGTGCCTGGGGGACAGCCTACGAGCAGTACTTC. It encodes CAWGTAYEQYF.

The chain couples TRBV15 to TRBJ1-4; TRBD1 agrees at 8 bases. There are 15 residues in the CDR3. Trimming at V came to 3 bases and at J to 8 bases, leaving 8 bases not matched to a gene. Germline loops: CDR1 LNHNV, CDR2 YYDKDF (reference sequence). CDR3 nucleotides: TGTGCCACCAGCAGTTGGCAGGGGGCAGAAGAAAAACTGTTTTTT. Translated, it gives CATSSWQGAEEKLFF.

This clone was detected only a few times. The CDR3 region has the DNA TGTGCCAGCAGTCCGGGACGTGGCTTCCGTGGGTACTTC. This gives the protein CASSPGRGFRGYF. The rearrangement links TRBV7-2 to TRBJ2-7; perhaps D is TRBD1 or TRBD2 (5 bases each). CDR1 is SGHTA and CDR2 is FQGNSA in the germline V gene. The CDR3 runs to 13 residues. Trimming shortened V by 6 bases and J by 12 bases, and 21 bases separated the two germline ends.

This clone was observed a few times. The chain couples TRBV29-1 to TRBJ2-2, with 9 bases identical to TRBD2. CDR1 and CDR2 (germline): SQVTM, ANQGSEA. The junction had 8 bases not matched to a gene; V was cut back by 5 bases and J by 4 bases. The CDR3 is made up of 15 amino acids. CDR3 in amino acids: CSVLLAGRGTGELFF. Here the CDR3 DNA reads TGCAGCGTTCTCCTAGCGGGGCGGGGCACCGGGGAGCTGTTTTTT.

The chain combines TRBV6-1 with TRBJ2-3; D is perhaps TRBD1 or TRBD2 (5 bases each). The germline V and J ends were trimmed by 7 bases and 4 bases, with 18 bases remaining between them. CDR1 and CDR2 (germline): MNHNS, SASEGT. CDR3 length: 15 residues. This CDR3 reads CASMRGRTQSDTQYF. CDR3 in DNA: TGTGCCAGCATGAGGGGACGGACGCAATCAGATACGCAGTATTTT.

This chain connects TRBV5-1 to TRBJ2-7; TRBD1 is a possible D gene (6 bases). The V gene lost 4 bases and the J gene lost 3 bases, with 14 bases spanning the gap. The CDR3 is 14 amino acids. Germline CDR1 and CDR2: SGHRS and YFSETQ. The CDR3 region has the DNA TGCGCCAGCAGCCAAGGGGGAGATTACTACGAGCAGTACTTC. Its protein is CASSQGGDYYEQYF.

This chain joins TRBV11-2 and TRBJ1-2; possible D gene TRBD1, 6 bases. This CDR3 has 13 residues. V lost 4 bases and J lost 10, with 16 bases in between. Germline-derived CDR1 and CDR2 are SGHAT and FQNNGV. The CDR3 DNA is TGTGCCAGCAGCTCGCGAACACAGGGTATCTACACCTTC. Its protein product is CASSSRTQGIYTF.

The V gene is TRBV27, the J gene TRBJ2-5; no clear D gene. The CDR3 consists of 13 residues. Deletions cut 4 bases from V and 3 bases from J, with 9 bases between. In germline, CDR1 is MNHEY, CDR2 SMNVEV (reference sequence). The CDR3 region has the DNA TGTGCCAGCAGTTCCAGGAATGAAGAGACCCAGTACTTC. Translated, it gives CASSSRNEETQYF.

The chain uses TRBV2 and TRBJ2-2, with 9 positions matching TRBD2. The J segment lost 1 base and the V segment lost 3 bases, leaving 6 bases of the junction unmatched. CDR1 and CDR2 (germline): SNHLY, FYNNEI. The CDR3 covers 17 residues. CDR3: CASSDLPSGENTGELFF. The CDR3, as DNA: TGTGCCAGCAGTGATTTACCTAGCGGGGAGAACACCGGGGAGCTGTTTTTT.

V gene TRBV11-2 combines with J gene TRBJ1-2; 12 bases are a match to TRBD1. The CDR3 extends over 17 amino acids. Germline-derived CDR1 and CDR2 are SGHAT and FQNNGV. J was trimmed by 7 bases and V by 4 bases; bases with no gene match: 13. The CDR3 region is CASSWGVLGQGASGYTF. As DNA, the CDR3 is TGTGCCAGCAGCTGGGGTGTTTTGGGACAGGGGGCTAGTGGCTACACCTTC.

V and J are TRBV6-1 and TRBJ2-3, with unresolved D. Germline V gene lookup returns CDR1 MNHNS and CDR2 SASEGT. The CDR3 is 13 residues long. The V end was cut by 4 bases, the J end by 4 bases, with 9 bases between. The CDR3 region is CASSAESPDTQYF. The CDR3 DNA reads TGTGCCAGCAGTGCAGAATCTCCAGATACGCAGTATTTT.

This sequence joins TRBV5-4 and TRBJ2-7, with D hard to call. The V gene lost 0 bases and the J gene lost 7 bases, with 11 bases spanning the gap. This CDR3 is 13 amino acids long. Germline CDR1 reads SGHNT; CDR2 reads YYREEE (reference sequence). The CDR3 nucleotides are TGTGCCAGCAGCTTGGACGGCCATAGGGAGCAGTACTTC. This codes for CASSLDGHREQYF.

This chain joins TRBV30 and TRBJ1-6; maybe TRBD1 (5 bases). Germline CDR1 is GTSNPN and CDR2 is SVGIG (reference sequence). V was clipped by 1 base and J by 7 bases, with 8 bases between them. The CDR3 spans 13 residues. The CDR3 loop reads CAWSGGTNSPLHF. In DNA form, the CDR3 reads TGTGCCTGGAGTGGCGGGACCAATTCACCCCTCCACTTT.

In DNA, the CDR3 is TGTGCCAGTAGTCCGCGACAGGGAAGCACCGGGGAGCTGTTTTTT. Its protein product is CASSPRQGSTGELFF. This chain joins TRBV19 and TRBJ2-2, with 7 bases fitting TRBD1. This CDR3 is 15 amino acids long. J gave up 4 bases and V 5 bases, and 7 bases lay outside the gene matches. Germline V gene sequence: CDR1 LNHDA, CDR2 SQIVND (reference sequence).

This sequence joins TRBV9 and TRBJ1-3; tentative D call: TRBD1 (5 bases). Trimming left V 4 bases short and J 8 bases short, with 16 bases between. The CDR3 is 14 residues long. CDR1 is SGDLS, CDR2 YYNGEE, per germline. CDR3 sequence reads: CASSPRVGGDTIYF. CDR3 sequence (DNA): TGTGCCAGCAGCCCGCGGGTTGGGGGAGACACCATATATTTT.